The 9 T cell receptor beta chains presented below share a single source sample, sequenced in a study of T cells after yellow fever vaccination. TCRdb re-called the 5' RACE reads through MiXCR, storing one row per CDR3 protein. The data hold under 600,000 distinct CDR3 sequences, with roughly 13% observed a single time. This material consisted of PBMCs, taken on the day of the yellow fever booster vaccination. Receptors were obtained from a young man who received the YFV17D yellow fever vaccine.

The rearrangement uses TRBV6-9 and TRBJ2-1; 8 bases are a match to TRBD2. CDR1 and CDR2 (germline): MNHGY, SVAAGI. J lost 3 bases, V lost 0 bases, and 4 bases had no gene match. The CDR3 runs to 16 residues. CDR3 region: CASSYSQTSGYNEQFF. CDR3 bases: TGTGCCAGCAGTTATTCGCAAACTAGCGGCTACAATGAGCAGTTCTTC.

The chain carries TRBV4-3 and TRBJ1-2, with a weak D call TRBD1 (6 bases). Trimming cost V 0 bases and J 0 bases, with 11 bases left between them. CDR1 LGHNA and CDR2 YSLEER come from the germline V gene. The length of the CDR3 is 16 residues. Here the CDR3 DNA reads TGCGCCAGCAGCCAAGAGGTCGGACAGCCTAACTATGGCTACACCTTC. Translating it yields CASSQEVGQPNYGYTF.

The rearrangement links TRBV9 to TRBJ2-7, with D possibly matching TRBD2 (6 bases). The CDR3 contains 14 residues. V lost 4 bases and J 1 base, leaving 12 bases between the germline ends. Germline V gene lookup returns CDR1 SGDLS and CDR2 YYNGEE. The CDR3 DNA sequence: TGTGCCAGCAGCCCCCGCGGGAAGTCCTACGAGCAGTACTTC. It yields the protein CASSPRGKSYEQYF.

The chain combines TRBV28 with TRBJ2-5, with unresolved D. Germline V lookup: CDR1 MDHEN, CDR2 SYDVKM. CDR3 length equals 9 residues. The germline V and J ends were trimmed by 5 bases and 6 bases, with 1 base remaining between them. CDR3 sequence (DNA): TGTGCCAGCAGTCAGACCCAGTACTTC. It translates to CASSQTQYF.

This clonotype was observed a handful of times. CDR3 loop: CASSPIDSGSSYEQYF. Here the CDR3 DNA reads TGTGCCAGCAGTCCCATTGACTCCGGGAGCTCCTACGAGCAGTACTTC. This chain joins TRBV25-1 and TRBJ2-7; D possibly corresponds to TRBD2 (6 bases). The V and J ends lost 5 bases and 0 bases respectively, with 17 bases between them. There are 16 residues in the CDR3. Germline V gene sequence: CDR1 MGHDK, CDR2 SYGVNS.

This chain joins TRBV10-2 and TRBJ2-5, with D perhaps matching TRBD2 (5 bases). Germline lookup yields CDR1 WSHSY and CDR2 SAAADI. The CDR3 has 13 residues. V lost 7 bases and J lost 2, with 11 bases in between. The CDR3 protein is CASKNGEQETQYF. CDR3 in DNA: TGCGCCAGCAAAAACGGGGAGCAAGAGACCCAGTACTTC.

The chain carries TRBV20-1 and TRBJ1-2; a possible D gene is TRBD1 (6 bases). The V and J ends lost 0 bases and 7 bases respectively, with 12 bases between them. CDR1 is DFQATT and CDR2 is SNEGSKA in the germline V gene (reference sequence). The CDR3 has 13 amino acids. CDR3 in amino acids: CSARDNRAAGYTF. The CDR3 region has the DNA TGCAGTGCTAGAGATAACAGGGCTGCTGGCTACACCTTC.

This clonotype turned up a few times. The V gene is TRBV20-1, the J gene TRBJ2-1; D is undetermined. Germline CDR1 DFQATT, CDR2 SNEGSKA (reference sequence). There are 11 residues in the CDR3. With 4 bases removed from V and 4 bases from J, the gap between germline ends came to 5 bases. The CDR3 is CSATEYNEQFF. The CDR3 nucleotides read TGCAGTGCTACCGAATACAATGAGCAGTTCTTC.

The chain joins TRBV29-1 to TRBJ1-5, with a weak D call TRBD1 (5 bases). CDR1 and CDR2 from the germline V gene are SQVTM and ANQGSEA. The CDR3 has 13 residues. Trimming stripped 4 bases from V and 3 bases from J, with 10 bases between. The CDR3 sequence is CSVVGGINQPQHF. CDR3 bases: TGCAGCGTTGTTGGGGGAATCAATCAGCCCCAGCATTTT.